This TCR beta chain derives from a study of shared clonotypes between healthy human individuals (dated by TCRdb to about 2020). With regard to the full study: The cohort included a few men and two women between 18 and 49 years of age. For each donor, CD4 naive and CD4 memory were each run on three plates, CD8 naive on two plates, and CD8 memory on one plate. To estimate repertoire size and how much clonotypes are shared between individuals, the study performed deep sequencing of blood TCR repertoires from five healthy adults. Libraries were prepared and TCR repertoires were sequenced by different laboratories using diverse techniques, in order to increase sequencing depth and limit assay-specific biases. Per donor, leukapheresis produced somewhere between about 0.94 and 9 billion PBMCs. Beyond this particular receptor, the publication reports: Compared with non-shared clonotypes, clonotypes shared by all four sorted-subset donors had higher generation probabilities. Rarefaction of sorted-subset datasets indicated incomplete sequencing despite the large sequencing depth. The small number of donors limited the genetic and exposure-history diversity represented. Estimated clonotype richness was generally larger for naive than for memory subsets. Only blood was sampled, and tissue TCR repertoires likely differ from those in blood. Pairwise subsampling led to the expectation that sequencing depth would affect the degree of clonotype sharing among donors. Across a few donors, roughly 5.4% of naive CD4, over 3% of naive CD8, 2.3% of memory CD4, and around 0.4% of memory CD8 clonotypes were shared.

Donors were healthy HIV-negative adults with no recently reported acute infections or vaccinations. Every donor was a Caucasian adult residing in Nashville, Tennessee, USA. Magnetic negative selection was used to enrich CD4+ T cells, after which naive cells were positively selected on CD45RA and the negative fraction became the memory subset. Blood was collected by leukapheresis, and PBMCs were isolated by Ficoll-Histopaque density gradient centrifugation and then cryopreserved in liquid nitrogen vapor phase. Analytical flow cytometry was used to check the purity and quantity of every magnetically sorted T cell population. Each sorted fraction had its genomic DNA isolated and then quantified by UV absorbance on a Nanodrop 2000c. V is clipped by 8 bases and J by 5 bases, and the sequence between their germline boundaries is 16 bases long. The CDR3 holds 14 amino acids from the cysteine to the phenylalanine. Of all the DNA, just the CDR3 is kept, 42 bases in frame from base 1. According to the germline V gene, CDR1 reads SNHLY and CDR2 reads FYNNEI.

Using the deep immunoSEQ assay, multiplex PCR amplified TCR CDR3 regions from genomic DNA. Extracted genomic DNA from each cell subset was spread evenly across all wells of several immunoSEQ 96-well plates, with each plate serving as a replicate. For sorted subsets, approximately 210 ng genomic DNA, equal to about 30,000 T cell genomes, was loaded into each replicate PCR. The purified libraries were quantified using a Qubit 3.0 fluorometer, sized with a Bioanalyzer 2100, and then quantified again using the KAPA Library Quantification kit. Every immunoSEQ 96-well plate was sequenced on a dedicated single-read 150-cycle Illumina NextSeq 550 flow cell. Concerning the study's data processing: Because the immunoSEQ output included only junctional sequences and no quality scores, the filtering could not be the same as the filtering used for full-length reads. To assign V/J genes and CDR3, sequences were annotated using PyIR, a Python wrapper for IgBLAST v1.9, with IMGT germline references. Reads were removed for weak V/J assignments (E-value above 1e-6), missing CDR3, stop codons, out-of-frame junctions, or ambiguous translated residues. V3J clonotypes were defined as sequences sharing an identical inferred V gene, J gene, and CDR3 amino acid sequence. Percentage overlap between repertoires was computed as shared unique clonotypes divided by the size of the smaller repertoire. Three approaches were used to assess repertoire richness: RTK rarefaction, the Chao1 estimator, and Recon v2.1 estimates of unobserved clonotypes. For all TCRbeta clonotypes obtained by the gDNA method from several donors, generation probabilities were computed with OLGA. TCRdb stores this immuneACCESS table with in-frame sequences only. Part of the clones is absent; in the studies checked, under half of the shortfall reflects unresolved V genes, and no reason is known for the rest. V and J calls and clone size are given by that table; D and trimming were obtained from the DNA. Within this sample are some 2.3 million clones, with more than 85% of them counted one time only. Of the sample, about 0.39% falls within the top ten clones.

As to this clone: It lacks a known antigen. Per-base qualities were not stored, and no clone one base away is much larger.

Material for sequencing was naive CD4+ T cells from PBMCs. Sample cell subset or site, as interpreted from the label and publication: CD45RA+ positively selected. This clonotype was sampled from a man younger than 35 in good health. Some clones in this sample may be carry-over from other donors' samples. Recombination connected TRBV2 to TRBJ1-5, with TRBD1 tentatively as D gene (5 bases match). The DNA is TGTGCCAGCGCTATGGGCAGGGTTGATCAGCCCCAGCATTTT. Its coded protein is CASAMGRVDQPQHF.